These 19 T cell receptor beta chains were sequenced from one sample in a study of molecular identifiers for immune sequencing clone quantification (dated by TCRdb to the late 2010s). Libraries were made using PCR. The sequencer listed for this sample is NextSeq 500. The public reads were quality trimmed at Q25 with fastp and then assembled into clones with MiXCR by TCRdb, keeping productive beta chains. Each record represents a unique CDR3 protein, reported with the most common genes and DNA among its rows. Here the sample has about 510,000 distinct CDR3 sequences; around 23% occur a single time. The ten largest account for over 0.6% of the sample. Sequenced: naive CD8+ T cells from blood, with Jurkat cell RNA spiked in. The intended sense of this specimen's cell subset or site label: FACS-sorted CD8+CD4-CCR7+CD45RA+ naive T cells. The origin of the receptors is a human donor in good health. Some libraries in this study had Jurkat cell RNA spiked in.

This clonotype was counted ten times or more. V gene TRBV9 combines with J gene TRBJ2-6, with D unresolved. With 4 bases removed from V and 0 bases from J, the gap between germline ends came to 17 bases. The CDR3 extends over 18 amino acids. Germline loops: CDR1 SGDLS, CDR2 YYNGEE. CDR3 residues: CASSPLPYWGSGANVLTF. The CDR3 coding sequence is TGTGCCAGCAGCCCTCTCCCCTATTGGGGCTCTGGGGCCAACGTCCTGACTTTC.

With regard to this clonotype: This clone may be a read error of a much larger clone one base away. This rearrangement joins TRBV30 to TRBJ2-7, with D perhaps given as TRBD1 or TRBD2 (5 bases each). Per the germline V gene, CDR1 is GTSNPN and CDR2 is SVGIG (reference sequence). This CDR3 comprises 14 residues. In DNA form, the CDR3 reads TGTGCCTGGAACCTAGCAGGGAGCTCCTACGAGCAGCACTTC. The encoded protein is CAWNLAGSSYEQHF. The full variable domain, its missing parts supplied by reference TRBV30 and TRBJ2-7, is SQTIHQWPATLVQPVGSPLSLECTVEGTSNPNLYWYRQAAGRGLQLLFYSVGIGQISSEVPQNLSASRPQDRQFILSSKKLLLSDSGFYLCAWNLAGSSYEQHFGPGTRLTVT.

This clonotype has more than one count but fewer than ten. This sequence joins TRBV27 and TRBJ1-6; tentatively, D is TRBD1 (5 bases). The CDR3 covers 16 residues. V dropped 6 bases and J dropped 0 bases, with 12 bases sitting between them. CDR1 is MNHEY, CDR2 SMNVEV, per germline (reference sequence). CDR3 sequence (DNA): TGTGCCAGCAGCTATGGGGGTGTCTCCTATAATTCACCCCTCCACTTT. Amino acid sequence: CASSYGGVSYNSPLHF.

Concerning this clonotype: As the CDR3 is not closed by the conserved phenylalanine or tryptophan, this likely results from a read error. The chain combines TRBV6-2 or TRBV6-3 with TRBJ1-1; possibly TRBD1 for D (5 bases). Germline CDR1 and CDR2: MNHEY and SVGEGT. The ends were cut back, 6 bases at V and 11 bases at J, with 13 bases in the middle. The CDR3 runs 11 residues. The CDR3 region has the DNA TGTGCCAGCAGGGCGACAGTAGCCGCTTTCCTT. It encodes CASRATVAAFL.

Many counts were recorded for this clonotype. J is TRBJ2-5 and V is TRBV5-1; TRBD2 matches at 12 bases. CDR3 size: 19 residues. The germline V gene has CDR1 SGHRS and CDR2 YFSETQ. The trim removed 4 bases at V and 4 bases at J, leaving 17 bases unmatched. CDR3 coding DNA: TGCGCCAGCAGCCCCCCTTACCTAGCGGGAGGGCTAGCAGGAGAGACCCAGTACTTC. Protein: CASSPPYLAGGLAGETQYF.

The chain employs TRBV6-2 or TRBV6-3 and TRBJ2-3; D tentatively fits TRBD1 or TRBD2 (5 bases each). V was pared by 7 bases and J by 3 bases, with 20 bases between. The CDR3 covers 16 residues. In germline, CDR1 is MNHEY, CDR2 SVGEGT. CDR3 sequence: CASTYAQGWGTDTQYF. The CDR3 coding sequence is TGTGCCAGCACCTACGCCCAGGGATGGGGGACAGATACGCAGTATTTT.

This clonotype was seen only a few times. V and J are TRBV19 and TRBJ1-2; D remains unclear. Trimming shortened V by 0 bases and J by 6 bases, and 8 bases separated the two germline ends. CDR1 and CDR2 (germline): LNHDA, SQIVND (reference sequence). There are 13 residues in the CDR3. CDR3 residues: CASSIEESNGYTF. CDR3 nucleotide sequence: TGTGCCAGTAGTATAGAAGAGTCAAATGGCTACACCTTC.

This clonotype was counted once. A much larger clone is a single base away; this may be a read error. This chain uses TRBV20-1 with TRBJ2-3; maybe TRBD1 (6 bases). Germline-derived CDR1 and CDR2 are DFQATT and SNEGSKA (reference sequence). This CDR3 has 15 amino acids. The CDR3 is CSARAQGEGTATQYF. In DNA, the CDR3 is TGCAGTGCTAGGGCACAGGGAGAGGGTACAGCTACGCAGTATTTT.

In this sample, this clonotype turned up many times. The chain employs TRBV11-2 and TRBJ2-6, with D unclear. The length of the CDR3 is 13 residues. Germline V lookup: CDR1 SGHAT, CDR2 FQNNGV. Trimming pared 1 base from V and 3 bases from J, leaving 1 base between. This CDR3 is CASSLVGANVLTF. CDR3 nucleotide sequence: TGTGCCAGCAGCTTAGTTGGGGCCAACGTCCTGACTTTC.

The chain couples TRBV19 to TRBJ2-2; 8 bases align to TRBD1. The trim removed 6 bases at V and 5 bases at J, leaving 8 bases unmatched. The CDR3 sequence is 15 residues long. Germline CDR1 is LNHDA and CDR2 is SQIVND (reference sequence). CDR3 nucleotides: TGTGCCAGTAGCCCCGGACAGGGCGGAACCGGGGAGCTGTTTTTT. As protein: CASSPGQGGTGELFF. The complete variable domain, with remaining parts taken from reference TRBV19 and TRBJ2-2, reads DGGITQSPKYLFRKEGQNVTLSCEQNLNHDAMYWYRQDPGQGLRLIYYSQIVNDFQKGDIAEGYSVSREKKESFPLTVTSAQKNPTAFYLCASSPGQGGTGELFFGEGSRLTVL.

This clonotype was picked up many times. This chain connects TRBV27 to TRBJ2-7; D possibly corresponds to TRBD1 (5 bases). V dropped 0 bases and J dropped 4 bases, with 10 bases sitting between them. The length of the CDR3 is 14 residues. CDR1 is MNHEY and CDR2 is SMNVEV in the germline V gene (reference sequence). CDR3 bases: TGTGCCAGCAGTTTATCTGGGGCCCAGTACGAGCAGTACTTC. It translates to CASSLSGAQYEQYF.

This sequence joins TRBV7-9 and TRBJ1-1; D may be TRBD1 (5 bases). Germline lookup yields CDR1 SEHNR and CDR2 FQNEAQ (reference sequence). The CDR3 has 14 amino acids. V was pared by 4 bases and J by 6 bases, with 15 bases between. CDR3 sequence reads: CASSSGSRVPEAFF. CDR3 bases: TGTGCCAGCAGCTCAGGGAGTAGGGTCCCTGAAGCTTTCTTT.

This clonotype was counted between two and nine times. Here the CDR3 reads CSARDEQGGTEAFF. Here the CDR3 DNA reads TGCAGTGCTAGAGATGAACAGGGGGGGACTGAAGCTTTCTTT. This rearrangement joins TRBV20-1 to TRBJ1-1, with 8 positions matching TRBD1. Losses at the gene ends were 0 bases for V and 5 bases for J; bases not matched to a gene: 5. The CDR3 loop spans 14 amino acids. CDR1 DFQATT and CDR2 SNEGSKA come from the germline V gene (reference sequence).

This clonotype was counted ten times or more. V and J are TRBV16 and TRBJ1-5; D uncertain. The germline gives CDR1 KGHSY, CDR2 FQNENV. Deletions cut 3 bases from V and 5 bases from J, with 8 bases between. This CDR3 is 13 amino acids long. This CDR3 is CASSHGPYQPQHF. DNA for the CDR3: TGTGCCAGCAGCCACGGGCCATATCAGCCCCAGCATTTT.

A word on this clonotype: At one boundary the junction diverges from the germline segment, which might be a read error. This sequence joins TRBV5-1 and TRBJ2-3; D uncertain. The CDR3 totals 14 residues. Germline loops: CDR1 SGHRS, CDR2 YFSETQ. The chain's CDR3 is CASSFDVSIDTQYF. The CDR3, as DNA: TGCGCCAGCAGCTTTGATGTTAGCATAGATACGCAGTATTTT.

This clonotype showed up just once. A read error is possible here, since a much larger clone lies one base away. The genes are TRBV7-3 and TRBJ2-1; no firm D call. V lost 5 bases, J lost 9 bases, and 14 bases lay in between. In germline, CDR1 is SGHTA, CDR2 FQGTGA. The CDR3 consists of 13 residues. This CDR3 reads CASSLGGGIEQFF. Written as DNA, the CDR3 is TGTGCCAGCAGCCTGGGCGGCGGAATTGAGCAGTTCTTC.

V gene TRBV12-3 or TRBV12-4 combines with J gene TRBJ2-5, with 9 positions matching TRBD2. This CDR3 region has 15 residues. V shed 4 bases, J shed 5 bases, and the junction held 8 bases outside the gene matches. CDR3 amino acids: CASSSGLAVFETQYF. CDR3 bases: TGTGCCAGCAGTTCGGGACTAGCCGTATTCGAGACCCAGTACTTC.

The V call is TRBV19, the J call TRBJ1-1; D perhaps matches TRBD1 (5 bases). The CDR3 extends over 14 amino acids. CDR1 is LNHDA, CDR2 SQIVND, per germline (reference sequence). Between the trimmed V and J ends, which lost 3 bases and 1 base, there was a span of 9 bases. CDR3 sequence reads: CASSMWQGNTEAFF. Written as DNA, the CDR3 is TGTGCCAGTAGTATGTGGCAGGGGAACACTGAAGCTTTCTTT. Looking up the rest from reference TRBV19 and TRBJ1-1 gives the full variable domain: DGGITQSPKYLFRKEGQNVTLSCEQNLNHDAMYWYRQDPGQGLRLIYYSQIVNDFQKGDIAEGYSVSREKKESFPLTVTSAQKNPTAFYLCASSMWQGNTEAFFGQGTRLTVV.

This clonotype was seen more than once but under ten times. The rearrangement uses TRBV5-5 and TRBJ2-1; 12 nucleotides agree with TRBD1. The CDR3 sequence is 15 residues long. Per the germline V gene, CDR1 is SGHKS and CDR2 is YYEKEE (reference sequence). V trimming: 5 bases; J trimming: 7 bases; junction bases outside the gene matches: 7. Written as DNA, the CDR3 is TGTGCCAGCAGTACCGGGACAGGGGGCTTGAATGAGCAGTTCTTC. Residues: CASSTGTGGLNEQFF.